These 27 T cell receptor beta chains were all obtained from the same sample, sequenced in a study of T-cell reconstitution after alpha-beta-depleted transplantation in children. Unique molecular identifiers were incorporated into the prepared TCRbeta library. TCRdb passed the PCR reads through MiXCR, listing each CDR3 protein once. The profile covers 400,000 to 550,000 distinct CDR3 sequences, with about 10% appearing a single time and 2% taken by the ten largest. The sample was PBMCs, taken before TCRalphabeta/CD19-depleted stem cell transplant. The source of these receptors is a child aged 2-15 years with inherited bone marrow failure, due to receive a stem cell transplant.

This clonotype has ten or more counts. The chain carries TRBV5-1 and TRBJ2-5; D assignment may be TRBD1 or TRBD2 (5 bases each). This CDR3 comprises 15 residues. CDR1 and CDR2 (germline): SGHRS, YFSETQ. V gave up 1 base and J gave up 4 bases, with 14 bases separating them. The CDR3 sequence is CASSLSRGRRETQYF. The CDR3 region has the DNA TGCGCCAGCAGCTTGTCGAGGGGTAGGCGAGAGACCCAGTACTTC. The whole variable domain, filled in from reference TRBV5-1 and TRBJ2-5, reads KAGVTQTPRYLIKTRGQQVTLSCSPISGHRSVSWYQQTPGQGLQFLFEYFSETQRNKGNFPGRFSGRQFSNSRSEMNVSTLELGDSALYLCASSLSRGRRETQYFGPGTRLLVL.

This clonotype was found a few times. The CDR3 coding sequence is TGTGCCAGCTCACCACAGAGACAGGGATTAAGCTATGGCTACACCTTC. Translating gives CASSPQRQGLSYGYTF. The chain combines TRBV18 with TRBJ1-2; 7 bases are a match to TRBD1. Trimming cost V 1 base and J 4 bases; bases outside gene matches: 9. Germline CDR1 is KGHSH and CDR2 is LQKENI. This CDR3 contains 16 residues.

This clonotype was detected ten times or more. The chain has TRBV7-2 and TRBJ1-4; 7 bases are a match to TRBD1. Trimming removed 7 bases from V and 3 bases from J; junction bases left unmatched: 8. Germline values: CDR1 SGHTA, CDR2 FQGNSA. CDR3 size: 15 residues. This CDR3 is CASTLNRGPNEKLFF. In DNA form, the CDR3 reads TGTGCCAGCACCTTGAACAGGGGACCTAATGAAAAACTGTTTTTT. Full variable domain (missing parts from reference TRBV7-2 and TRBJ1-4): GAGVSQSPSNKVTEKGKDVELRCDPISGHTALYWYRQSLGQGLEFLIYFQGNSAPDKSGLPSDRFSAERTGGSVSTLTIQRTQQEDSAVYLCASTLNRGPNEKLFFGSGTQLSVL.

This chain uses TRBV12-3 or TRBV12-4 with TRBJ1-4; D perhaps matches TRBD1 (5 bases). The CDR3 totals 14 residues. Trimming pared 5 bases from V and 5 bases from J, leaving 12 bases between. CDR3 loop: CASSRQSSNEKLFF. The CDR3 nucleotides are TGTGCCAGCAGTCGACAGTCGTCGAATGAAAAACTGTTTTTT.

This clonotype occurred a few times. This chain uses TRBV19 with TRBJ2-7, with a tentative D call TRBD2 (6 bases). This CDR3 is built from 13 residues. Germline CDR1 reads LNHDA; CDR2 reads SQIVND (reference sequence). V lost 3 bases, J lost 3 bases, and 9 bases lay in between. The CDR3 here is CASSMTRVYEQYF. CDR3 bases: TGTGCCAGTAGTATGACTAGGGTCTACGAGCAGTACTTC. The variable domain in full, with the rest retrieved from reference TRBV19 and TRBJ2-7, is DGGITQSPKYLFRKEGQNVTLSCEQNLNHDAMYWYRQDPGQGLRLIYYSQIVNDFQKGDIAEGYSVSREKKESFPLTVTSAQKNPTAFYLCASSMTRVYEQYFGPGTRLTVT.

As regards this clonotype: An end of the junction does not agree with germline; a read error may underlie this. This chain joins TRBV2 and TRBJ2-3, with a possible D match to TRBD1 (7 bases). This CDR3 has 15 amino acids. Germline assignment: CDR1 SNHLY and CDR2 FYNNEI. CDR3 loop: CASSDIGGGTDTHYF. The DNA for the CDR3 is TGTGCCAGCAGTGATATCGGAGGGGGCACAGATACGCATTATTTT.

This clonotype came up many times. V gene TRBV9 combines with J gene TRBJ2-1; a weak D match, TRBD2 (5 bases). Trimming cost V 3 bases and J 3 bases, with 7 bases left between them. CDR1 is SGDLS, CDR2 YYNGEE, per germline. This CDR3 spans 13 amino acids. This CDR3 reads CASSAEDYNEQFF. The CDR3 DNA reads TGTGCCAGCAGCGCGGAGGACTACAATGAGCAGTTCTTC.

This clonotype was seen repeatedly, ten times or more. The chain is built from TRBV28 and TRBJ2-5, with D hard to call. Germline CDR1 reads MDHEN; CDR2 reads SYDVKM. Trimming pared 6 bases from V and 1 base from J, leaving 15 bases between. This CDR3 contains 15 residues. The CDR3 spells CASSLIDVRQETQYF. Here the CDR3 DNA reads TGTGCCAGCAGCCTTATAGACGTTCGCCAAGAGACCCAGTACTTC. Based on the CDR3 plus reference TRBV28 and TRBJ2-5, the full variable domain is DVKVTQSSRYLVKRTGEKVFLECVQDMDHENMFWYRQDPGLGLRLIYFSYDVKMKEKGDIPEGYSVSREKKERFSLILESASTNQTSMYLCASSLIDVRQETQYFGPGTRLLVL.

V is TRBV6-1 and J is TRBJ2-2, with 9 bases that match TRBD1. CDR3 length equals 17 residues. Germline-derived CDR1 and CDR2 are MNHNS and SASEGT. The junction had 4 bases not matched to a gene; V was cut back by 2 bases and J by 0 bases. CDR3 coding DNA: TGTGCCAGCAGTGAATGGTGGACAGGGGCGAACACCGGGGAGCTGTTTTTT. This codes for CASSEWWTGANTGELFF.

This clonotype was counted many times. The CDR3 DNA reads TGTGCCACCGCCTTGGACAGGGCCTACGAGCAGTACTTC. Its translation is CATALDRAYEQYF. V is TRBV10-3 and J is TRBJ2-7; the match to TRBD1 covers 8 bases. V lost 10 bases, J lost 2 bases, and 7 bases stayed unmatched. The CDR3 length is 13 residues. Germline V gene data show CDR1 as ENHRY and CDR2 as SYGVKD.

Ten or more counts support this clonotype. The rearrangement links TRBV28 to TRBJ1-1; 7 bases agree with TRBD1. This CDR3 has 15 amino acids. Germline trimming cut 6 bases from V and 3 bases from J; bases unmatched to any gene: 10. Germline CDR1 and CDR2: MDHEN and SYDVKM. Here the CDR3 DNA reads TGTGCCAGCAGGCCCCGTAGACAGGGTGACACTGAAGCTTTCTTT. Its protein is CASRPRRQGDTEAFF.

The CDR3 loop reads CASSQGYIQETQYF. CDR3 nucleotides: TGTGCCAGCAGCCAAGGGTACATCCAAGAGACCCAGTACTTC. The V and J genes are TRBV14 and TRBJ2-5; D gene uncertain. There are 14 residues in the CDR3. Trimming removed 1 base from V and 1 base from J, with 7 bases in between. The germline V gene encodes CDR1 SGHDN and CDR2 FVKESK.

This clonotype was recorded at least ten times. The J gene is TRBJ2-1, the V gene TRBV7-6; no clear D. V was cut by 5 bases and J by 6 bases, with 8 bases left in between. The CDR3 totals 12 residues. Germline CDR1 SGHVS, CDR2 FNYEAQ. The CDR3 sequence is CASSRATNEQFF. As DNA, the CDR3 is TGTGCCAGCAGCCGGGCGACCAATGAGCAGTTCTTC.

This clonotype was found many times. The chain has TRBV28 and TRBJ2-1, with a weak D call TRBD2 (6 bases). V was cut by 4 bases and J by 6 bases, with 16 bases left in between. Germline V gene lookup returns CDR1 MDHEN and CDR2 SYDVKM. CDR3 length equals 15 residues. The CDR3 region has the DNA TGTGCCAGCAGTTCCCGGGACTCCGCGGGCAATGAGCAGTTCTTC. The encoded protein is CASSSRDSAGNEQFF.

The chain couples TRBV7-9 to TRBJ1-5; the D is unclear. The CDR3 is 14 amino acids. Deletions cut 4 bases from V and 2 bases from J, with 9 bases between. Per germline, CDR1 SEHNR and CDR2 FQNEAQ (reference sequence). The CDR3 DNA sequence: TGTGCCAGCAGCTCGGCTCAGGGCAATCAGCCCCAGCATTTT. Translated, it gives CASSSAQGNQPQHF. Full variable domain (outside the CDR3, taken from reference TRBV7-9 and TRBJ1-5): DTGVSQNPRHKITKRGQNVTFRCDPISEHNRLYWYRQTLGQGPEFLTYFQNEAQLEKSRLLSDRFSAERPKGSFSTLEIQRTEQGDSAMYLCASSSAQGNQPQHFGDGTRLSIL.

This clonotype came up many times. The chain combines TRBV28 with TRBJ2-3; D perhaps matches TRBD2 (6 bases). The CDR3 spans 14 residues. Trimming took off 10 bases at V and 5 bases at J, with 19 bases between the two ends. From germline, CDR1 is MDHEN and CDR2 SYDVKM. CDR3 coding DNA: TGTGCCACGCGGCCGGGAGTTTGGAGAGATACGCAGTATTTT. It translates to CATRPGVWRDTQYF. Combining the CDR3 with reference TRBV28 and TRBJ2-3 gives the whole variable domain DVKVTQSSRYLVKRTGEKVFLECVQDMDHENMFWYRQDPGLGLRLIYFSYDVKMKEKGDIPEGYSVSREKKERFSLILESASTNQTSMYLCATRPGVWRDTQYFGPGTRLTVL.

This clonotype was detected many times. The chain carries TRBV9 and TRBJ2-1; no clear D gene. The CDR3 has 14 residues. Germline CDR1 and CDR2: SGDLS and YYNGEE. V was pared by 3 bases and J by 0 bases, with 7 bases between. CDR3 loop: CASSAQSSYNEQFF. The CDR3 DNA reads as TGTGCCAGCAGCGCCCAAAGCTCCTACAATGAGCAGTTCTTC.

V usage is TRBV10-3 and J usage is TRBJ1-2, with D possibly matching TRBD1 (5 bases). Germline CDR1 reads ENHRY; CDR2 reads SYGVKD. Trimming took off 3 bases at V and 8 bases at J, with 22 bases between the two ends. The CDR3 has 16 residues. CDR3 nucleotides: TGTGCCATCAGTGACTCAAGTGGACAAGGGTTCGGCGGCTACACCTTC. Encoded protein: CAISDSSGQGFGGYTF.

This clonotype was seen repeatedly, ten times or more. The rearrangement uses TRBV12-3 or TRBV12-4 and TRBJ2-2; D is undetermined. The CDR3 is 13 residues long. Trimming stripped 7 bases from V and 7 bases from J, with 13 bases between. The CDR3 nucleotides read TGTGCCAGCACCTCAAGAGGTGGCGGGGAGCTGTTTTTT. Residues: CASTSRGGGELFF.

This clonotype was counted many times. The CDR3 is CASSLYFGQTGELFF. CDR3 sequence (DNA): TGTGCCAGCAGTTTATATTTCGGGCAGACCGGGGAGCTGTTTTTT. The gene calls are TRBV28 and TRBJ2-2, with D uncertain. V was cut by 1 base and J by 5 bases, with 11 bases left in between. The CDR3 totals 15 residues. The V gene's germline CDR1 is MDHEN and CDR2 SYDVKM.

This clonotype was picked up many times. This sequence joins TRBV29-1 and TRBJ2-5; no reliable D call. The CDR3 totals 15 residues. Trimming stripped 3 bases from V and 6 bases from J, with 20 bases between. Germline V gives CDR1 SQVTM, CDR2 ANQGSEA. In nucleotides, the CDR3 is TGCAGCGTTGATCCTCCCGGCAACCTTGCCCAGACCCAGTACTTC. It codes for CSVDPPGNLAQTQYF.

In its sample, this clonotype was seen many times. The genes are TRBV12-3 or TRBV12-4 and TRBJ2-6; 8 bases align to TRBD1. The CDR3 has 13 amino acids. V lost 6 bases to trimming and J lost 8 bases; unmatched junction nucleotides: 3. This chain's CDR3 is CASRGQGTNVLTF. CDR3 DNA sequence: TGTGCCAGCAGAGGACAGGGTACCAACGTCCTGACTTTC.

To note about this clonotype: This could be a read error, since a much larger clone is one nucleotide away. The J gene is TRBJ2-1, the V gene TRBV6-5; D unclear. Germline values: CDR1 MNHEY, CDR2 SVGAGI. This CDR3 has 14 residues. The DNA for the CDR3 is TGTGCCAGCAGTTACGTTAGCCCGTACAGTGAGCAGTTCTTC. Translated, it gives CASSYVSPYSEQFF.

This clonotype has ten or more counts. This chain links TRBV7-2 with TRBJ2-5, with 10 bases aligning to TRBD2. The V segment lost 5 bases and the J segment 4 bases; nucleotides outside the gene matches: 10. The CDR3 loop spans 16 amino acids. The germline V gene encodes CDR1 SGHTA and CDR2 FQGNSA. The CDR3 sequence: CASSPFLAGVGETQYF. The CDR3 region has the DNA TGTGCCAGCAGCCCCTTTCTAGCGGGAGTAGGAGAGACCCAGTACTTC.

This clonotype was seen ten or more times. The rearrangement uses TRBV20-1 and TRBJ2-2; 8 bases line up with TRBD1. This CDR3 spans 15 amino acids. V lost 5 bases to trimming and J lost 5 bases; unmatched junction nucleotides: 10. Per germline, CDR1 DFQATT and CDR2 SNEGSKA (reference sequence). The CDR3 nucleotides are TGCAGTGCTGGAACAGGGGGATGGATAACCGGGGAGCTGTTTTTT. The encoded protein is CSAGTGGWITGELFF.

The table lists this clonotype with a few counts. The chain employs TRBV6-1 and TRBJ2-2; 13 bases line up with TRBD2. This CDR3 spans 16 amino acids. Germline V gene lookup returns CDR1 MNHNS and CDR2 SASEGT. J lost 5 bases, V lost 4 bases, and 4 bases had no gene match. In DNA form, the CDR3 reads TGTGCCAGCAGTGGACTAGCGGGAGGAGGGACCGGGGAGCTGTTTTTT. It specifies CASSGLAGGGTGELFF.

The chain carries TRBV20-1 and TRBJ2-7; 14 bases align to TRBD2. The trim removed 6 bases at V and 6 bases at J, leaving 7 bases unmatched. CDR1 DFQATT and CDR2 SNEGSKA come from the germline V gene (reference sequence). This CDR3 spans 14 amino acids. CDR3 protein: CSAQGLAGALEQYV. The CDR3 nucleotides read TGCAGTGCCCAGGGACTAGCGGGAGCCCTCGAGCAGTACGTC.